What follows describes a single TCR beta chain. This entry belongs to a study of blood T cell repertoires in COVID-19. Generated by immunoSEQ multiplex PCR, the TCRdb table keeps only in-frame clones and is missing some. Among some 140,000 clones listed, 80% to 85% were seen once. The J segment lost 3 bases and the V segment lost 0 bases, leaving 7 bases of the junction unmatched. Germline V gene lookup returns CDR1 ENHRY and CDR2 SYGVKD. The CDR3 has 17 residues. The sample was peripheral blood. The gene calls are TRBV10-3 and TRBJ2-3, with 9 bases matching TRBD1. The sequence came from a man in his 60s with acute or convalescent COVID-19. The CDR3 spells CAISESETGGRTDTQYF. For the CDR3, the DNA is TGTGCCATCAGTGAGTCTGAAACAGGGGGCCGGACAGATACGCAGTATTTT.